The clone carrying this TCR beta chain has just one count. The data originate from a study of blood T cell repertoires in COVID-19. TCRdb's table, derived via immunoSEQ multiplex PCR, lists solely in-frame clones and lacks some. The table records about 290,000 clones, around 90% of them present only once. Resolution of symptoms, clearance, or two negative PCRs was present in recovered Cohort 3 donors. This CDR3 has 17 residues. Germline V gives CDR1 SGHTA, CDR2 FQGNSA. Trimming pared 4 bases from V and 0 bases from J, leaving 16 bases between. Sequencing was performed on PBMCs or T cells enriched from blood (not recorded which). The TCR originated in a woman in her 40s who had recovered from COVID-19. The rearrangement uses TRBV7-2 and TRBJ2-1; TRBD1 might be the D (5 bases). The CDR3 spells CASSSNLGHISYNEQFF. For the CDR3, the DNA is TGTGCCAGCAGCTCCAACCTCGGACACATCTCCTACAATGAGCAGTTCTTC.